This entry lists 5 T cell receptor beta chains sequenced from one sample in a study of T cell repertoires in cytomegalovirus infection. TCRdb passed the reads through MiXCR, listing each CDR3 protein once. The sample shows about 740,000 distinct CDR3 sequences, around 35% of them seen only once. Their antigens remain unidentified. Sequencing used cultured PBMCs, obtained from culture after CMV antigen stimulation. These TCRs come from a human donor in good health (CMV status not recorded). Some clones in this sample may be carry-over from other donors' samples.

Many counts were recorded for this clonotype. The rearrangement links TRBV7-8 to TRBJ2-3; 7 positions agree with TRBD1. Trimming took 2 bases from V and 5 from J; bases not matched to a gene: 10. The CDR3 extends over 16 amino acids. CDR1 is SGHVS, CDR2 FQNEAQ, per germline. The chain's CDR3 is CASSLRREGAGDTQYF. CDR3 coding DNA: TGTGCCAGCAGCTTAAGGAGAGAGGGGGCAGGAGATACGCAGTATTTT. The full variable domain, in which reference TRBV7-8 and TRBJ2-3 provide the parts outside the CDR3, is GAGVSQSPRYKVAKRGQDVALRCDPISGHVSLFWYQQALGQGPEFLTYFQNEAQLDKSGLPSDRFFAERPEGSVSTLKIQRTQQEDSAVYLCASSLRREGAGDTQYFGPGTRLTVL.

This clonotype was detected a few times. This rearrangement joins TRBV20-1 to TRBJ2-5; a weak D match, TRBD1 (5 bases). The CDR3 spans 15 residues. V was cut by 0 bases and J by 2 bases, with 13 bases left in between. The germline gives CDR1 DFQATT, CDR2 SNEGSKA (reference sequence). The CDR3 region has the DNA TGCAGTGCTAGAGATTTGTTCAGACAGCAAGAGACCCAGTACTTC. Translated, it gives CSARDLFRQQETQYF.

A few counts support this clonotype. The chain links TRBV12-3 or TRBV12-4 to TRBJ2-7, with D perhaps matching TRBD1 (5 bases). Trimming took 4 bases from V and 3 from J, leaving 13 bases between them. The CDR3 runs to 14 residues. The CDR3 sequence: CASSSLGAYYEQYF. The CDR3 DNA reads TGTGCCAGCAGTTCCCTTGGGGCATACTACGAGCAGTACTTC.

This clonotype occurred many times. The chain links TRBV7-2 to TRBJ2-5; 9 bases match TRBD2. The J segment lost 5 bases and the V segment lost 6 bases, leaving 10 bases of the junction unmatched. Per the germline V gene, CDR1 is SGHTA and CDR2 is FQGNSA. The CDR3 extends over 15 amino acids. CDR3 in amino acids: CASRDSGLAGETQYF. CDR3 nucleotide sequence: TGTGCCAGCAGAGACTCGGGACTAGCAGGCGAGACCCAGTACTTC.

This clonotype was seen only a few times. The V call is TRBV11-3, the J call TRBJ2-1; 11 nucleotides match TRBD2. Germline lookup yields CDR1 SGHNT and CDR2 YENEEA. The CDR3 extends over 15 amino acids. V trimming: 5 bases; J trimming: 6 bases; junction bases outside the gene matches: 6. CDR3 region: CASSAIAGGSNEQFF. Here the CDR3 DNA reads TGTGCCAGCAGCGCCATAGCGGGAGGGAGCAATGAGCAGTTCTTC.